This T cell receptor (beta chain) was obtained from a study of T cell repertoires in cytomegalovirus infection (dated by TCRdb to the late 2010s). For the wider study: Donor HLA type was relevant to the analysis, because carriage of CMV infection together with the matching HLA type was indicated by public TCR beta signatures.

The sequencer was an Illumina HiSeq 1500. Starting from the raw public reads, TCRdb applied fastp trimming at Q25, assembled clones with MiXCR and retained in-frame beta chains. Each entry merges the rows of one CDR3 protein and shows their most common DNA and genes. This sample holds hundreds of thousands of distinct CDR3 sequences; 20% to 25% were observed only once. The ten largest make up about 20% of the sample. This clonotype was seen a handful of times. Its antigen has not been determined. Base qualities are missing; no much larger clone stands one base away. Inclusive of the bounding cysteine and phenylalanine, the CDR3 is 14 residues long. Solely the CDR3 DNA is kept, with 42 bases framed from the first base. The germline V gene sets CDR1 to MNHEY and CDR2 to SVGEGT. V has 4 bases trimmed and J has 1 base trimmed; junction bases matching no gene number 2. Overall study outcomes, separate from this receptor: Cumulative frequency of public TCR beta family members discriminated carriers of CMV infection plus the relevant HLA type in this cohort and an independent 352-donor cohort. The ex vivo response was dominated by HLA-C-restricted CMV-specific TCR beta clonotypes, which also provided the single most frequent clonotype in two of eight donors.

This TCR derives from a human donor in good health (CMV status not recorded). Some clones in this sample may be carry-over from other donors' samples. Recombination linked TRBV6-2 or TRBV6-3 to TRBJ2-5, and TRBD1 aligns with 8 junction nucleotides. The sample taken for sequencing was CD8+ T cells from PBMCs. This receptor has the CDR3 CASSSGTGQETQYF. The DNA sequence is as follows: TGTGCCAGCAGTTCCGGGACAGGCCAAGAGACCCAGTACTTC.